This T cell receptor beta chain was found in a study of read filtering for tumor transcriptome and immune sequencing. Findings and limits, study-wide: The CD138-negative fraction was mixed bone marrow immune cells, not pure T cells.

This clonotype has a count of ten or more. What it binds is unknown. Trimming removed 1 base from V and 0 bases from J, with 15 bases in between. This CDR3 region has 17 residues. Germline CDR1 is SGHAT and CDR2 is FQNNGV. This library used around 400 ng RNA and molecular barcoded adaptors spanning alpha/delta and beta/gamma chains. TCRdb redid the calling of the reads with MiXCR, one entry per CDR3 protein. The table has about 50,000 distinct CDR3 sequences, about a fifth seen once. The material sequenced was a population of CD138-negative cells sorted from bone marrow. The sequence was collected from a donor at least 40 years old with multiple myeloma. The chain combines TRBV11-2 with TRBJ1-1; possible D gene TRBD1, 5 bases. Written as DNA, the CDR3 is TGTGCCAGCAGCTTAGGACCGACGGGGCTGGTGAACACTGAAGCTTTCTTT. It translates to CASSLGPTGLVNTEAFF.